Listed here are 20 T cell receptor beta chains from one sample, sequenced in a study of glioma-infiltrating T cells after dendritic cell vaccination (TCRdb year 2016). Preparation of the library involved the immunoSEQ multiplex PCR assay. TCRdb mirrors the immuneACCESS table, restricted to in-frame sequences. Some clones are absent from its copies; in checked studies, under half trace to an unresolved V gene, and the reason for the others is unknown. For this sample there are around 90,000 clones; 70% to 80% appear just once. 5.5% to 7% of the sample is in the top ten clones. Specimen: blood, collected before dendritic cell vaccination. These receptors all come from a human donor with glioblastoma.

The genes are TRBV2 and TRBJ1-5; 9 nucleotides match TRBD1. Germline loops: CDR1 SNHLY, CDR2 FYNNEI. This CDR3 region has 15 residues. The V gene end was trimmed by 7 bases and the J gene end by 7 bases; junction bases not matched to a gene: 11. CDR3 sequence reads: CASTEGTGIGQPQHF. The CDR3 nucleotides are TGTGCCAGCACAGAAGGGACAGGGATAGGACAGCCCCAGCATTTT.

V is TRBV11-3 and J is TRBJ2-1; 13 bases align to TRBD2. Looked up from germline, CDR1 is SGHNT and CDR2 is YENEEA. The CDR3 covers 15 residues. The J segment lost 9 bases and the V segment lost 5 bases, leaving 7 bases of the junction unmatched. The CDR3 DNA follows: TGTGCCAGCAGCCCCGGACTAGCGGGAGCTGTTGAGCAGTTCTTC. It encodes CASSPGLAGAVEQFF.

This chain joins TRBV18 and TRBJ2-2; D might be TRBD2 (6 bases). Trimming removed 0 bases from V and 1 base from J, with 9 bases in between. CDR1 is KGHSH, CDR2 LQKENI, per germline. There are 16 residues in the CDR3. This chain's CDR3 is CASSPPASVNTGELFF. The CDR3 DNA reads TGTGCCAGCTCACCACCGGCTAGCGTGAACACCGGGGAGCTGTTTTTT. The complete variable domain, with remaining parts taken from reference TRBV18 and TRBJ2-2, reads NAGVMQNPRHLVRRRGQEARLRCSPMKGHSHVYWYRQLPEEGLKFMVYLQKENIIDESGMPKERFSAEFPKEGPSILRIQQVVRGDSAAYFCASSPPASVNTGELFFGEGSRLTVL.

This rearrangement joins TRBV6-5 to TRBJ1-1; D is unclear. The CDR3 has 14 amino acids. Trimming removed 2 bases from V and 2 bases from J, with 9 bases in between. Germline CDR1 is MNHEY and CDR2 is SVGAGI. CDR3 loop: CASSYEYKNTEAFF. The CDR3 DNA reads as TGTGCCAGCAGTTACGAGTATAAAAACACTGAAGCTTTCTTT.

Details on this clone: Other DNA sequences from this sample encode an identical CDR3 as well. The CDR3 nucleotides are TGTGCCAGCAGCTTAAGGCTTAGGACAGCCCCTTTCTCCTACAATGAGCAGTTCTTC. Residues: CASSLRLRTAPFSYNEQFF. The chain has TRBV7-9 and TRBJ2-1, with D maybe TRBD1 (6 bases). Germline CDR1 reads SEHNR; CDR2 reads FQNEAQ (reference sequence). V was trimmed by 2 bases and J by 0 bases, leaving 20 bases between them. The CDR3 is made up of 19 amino acids. The entire variable domain, with the rest obtained from reference TRBV7-9 and TRBJ2-1, is as follows: DTGVSQNPRHKITKRGQNVTFRCDPISEHNRLYWYRQTLGQGPEFLTYFQNEAQLEKSRLLSDRFSAERPKGSFSTLEIQRTEQGDSAMYLCASSLRLRTAPFSYNEQFFGPGTRLTVL.

V is TRBV6-1 and J is TRBJ2-2, with 8 bases matching TRBD2. The CDR3 length is 20 residues. The junction had 15 bases not matched to a gene; V was cut back by 1 base and J by 2 bases. Germline values: CDR1 MNHNS, CDR2 SASEGT. Here the CDR3 reads CASSEDFLAGLTGNTGELFF. The CDR3 nucleotides read TGTGCCAGCAGTGAAGATTTTTTAGCGGGATTGACCGGAAACACCGGGGAGCTGTTTTTT.

This sequence joins TRBV2 and TRBJ1-6; TRBD1 agrees at 9 bases. With 3 bases clipped from V and 8 bases from J, the junction kept 5 bases outside the gene matches. The CDR3 runs to 15 residues. CDR1 is SNHLY, CDR2 FYNNEI, per germline. The CDR3 region is CASSEWGTGYSPLHF. CDR3 nucleotide sequence: TGTGCCAGCAGTGAGTGGGGGACAGGGTATTCACCCCTCCACTTT. Looking up the rest from reference TRBV2 and TRBJ1-6 gives the full variable domain: EPEVTQTPSHQVTQMGQEVILRCVPISNHLYFYWYRQILGQKVEFLVSFYNNEISEKSEIFDDQFSVERPDGSNFTLKIRSTKLEDSAMYFCASSEWGTGYSPLHFGNGTRLTVT.

The chain links TRBV6-1 to TRBJ1-2; 12 nucleotides agree with TRBD1. The length of the CDR3 is 15 residues. The V gene's germline CDR1 is MNHNS and CDR2 SASEGT. J lost 3 bases, V lost 5 bases, and 4 bases had no gene match. CDR3 sequence (DNA): TGTGCCAGCAGTCTGGGGACAGGGGGCGACTATGGCTACACCTTC. It encodes CASSLGTGGDYGYTF.

This clone was found a few times. The rearrangement links TRBV5-1 to TRBJ2-1; tentatively, D is TRBD1 (5 bases). Germline loops: CDR1 SGHRS, CDR2 YFSETQ. CDR3 length equals 13 residues. V was pared by 3 bases and J by 9 bases, with 13 bases between. The CDR3 protein is CASSSLVGPEQFF. CDR3 DNA sequence: TGCGCCAGCAGCTCCCTCGTGGGGCCTGAGCAGTTCTTC.

The rearrangement uses TRBV14 and TRBJ1-2; D perhaps matches TRBD1 (5 bases). The CDR3 length is 15 residues. The germline V and J ends were trimmed by 4 bases and 4 bases, with 16 bases remaining between them. Germline V CDR1 and CDR2: SGHDN, FVKESK. In nucleotides, the CDR3 is TGTGCCAGCAGCCCGCTACAGGTCGGGAGCTATGGCTACACCTTC. This sequence encodes CASSPLQVGSYGYTF.

The chain couples TRBV5-6 to TRBJ1-1; TRBD1 agrees at 11 bases. The germline V gene has CDR1 SGHDT and CDR2 YYEEEE. V was pared by 4 bases and J by 8 bases, with 7 bases of the junction left unmatched. The CDR3 contains 14 residues. Written as DNA, the CDR3 is TGTGCCAGCAGCCTAGCCGGGACAGGGGGAGAAGCTTTCTTT. It is translated as CASSLAGTGGEAFF.

V and J are TRBV19 and TRBJ1-2; 7 positions match TRBD1. Germline loops: CDR1 LNHDA, CDR2 SQIVND (reference sequence). V lost 3 bases, J lost 4 bases, and 5 bases stayed unmatched. There are 14 residues in the CDR3. This CDR3 reads CASSIRRQGYGYTF. The CDR3 DNA sequence: TGTGCCAGTAGTATTCGTAGACAGGGCTATGGCTACACCTTC.

This chain uses TRBV15 with TRBJ1-1; D is perhaps TRBD1 (6 bases). V lost 8 bases and J lost 1, with 20 bases in between. The germline CDR1 and CDR2 sequences are LNHNV and YYDKDF (reference sequence). The CDR3 spans 16 residues. CDR3 nucleotide sequence: TGTGCCACCCACCCCGGGGGGCTGTCGAGGAACACTGAAGCTTTCTTT. Translated, it gives CATHPGGLSRNTEAFF.

The chain uses TRBV10-3 and TRBJ2-5, with TRBD1 identical over 9 bases. Germline V lookup: CDR1 ENHRY, CDR2 SYGVKD. The CDR3 is 13 amino acids. The V segment lost 6 bases and the J segment 4 bases; nucleotides outside the gene matches: 3. CDR3 in DNA: TGTGCCATCAGGGACAGGGGAGCAGAGACCCAGTACTTC. This sequence encodes CAIRDRGAETQYF.

The rearrangement joins TRBV7-2 to TRBJ2-5, with 9 bases aligning to TRBD1. The CDR3 covers 14 residues. With V trimmed by 5 bases and J by 4 bases, 5 bases remained unmatched. Germline V gene lookup returns CDR1 SGHTA and CDR2 FQGNSA. CDR3 in amino acids: CASSTGTGLETQYF. CDR3 sequence (DNA): TGTGCCAGCAGCACCGGGACAGGGCTAGAGACCCAGTACTTC.

J is TRBJ1-2 and V is TRBV19; tentatively, D is TRBD1 (6 bases). The CDR3 runs 13 residues. V was trimmed by 10 bases and J by 4 bases, leaving 16 bases between them. CDR1 is LNHDA and CDR2 is SQIVND in the germline V gene (reference sequence). CDR3 coding DNA: TGTGCCACCTTAAAACAGGGCTTCTATGGCTACACCTTC. Its translation is CATLKQGFYGYTF.

This clone was counted a single time. The chain recombines TRBV18 with TRBJ2-1; 10 bases match TRBD2. Trimming cost V 1 base and J 8 bases; bases outside gene matches: 5. Germline V gene lookup returns CDR1 KGHSH and CDR2 LQKENI. The CDR3 has 15 amino acids. The CDR3 DNA reads as TGTGCCAGCTCACCACAGCGGGAGGGCCTGGATGAGCAGTTCTTC. This codes for CASSPQREGLDEQFF.

This chain connects TRBV28 to TRBJ2-5; D is possibly TRBD2 (5 bases). The last part of the DNA fits TRBJ2-7 better; the J call may be wrong. This CDR3 is built from 16 residues. Germline V CDR1 and CDR2: MDHEN, SYDVKM. The CDR3 nucleotides are TGTGCCAGCAGTCCCCCCGAGGGTATACCTTCCTACGAGCAGTACTTC. This codes for CASSPPEGIPSYEQYF.

The chain uses TRBV2 and TRBJ1-2; D may be TRBD1 (6 bases). Germline CDR1 and CDR2: SNHLY and FYNNEI. Trimming cost V 10 bases and J 1 base, with 10 bases left between them. The CDR3 runs 12 residues. CDR3 region: CANVQGNYGYTF. The CDR3 region has the DNA TGTGCCAACGTACAGGGTAACTATGGCTACACCTTC.

The chain recombines TRBV9 with TRBJ2-7, with D possibly matching TRBD1 (6 bases). V was shortened by 3 bases and J by 0 bases, with 10 bases between the two germline ends. In germline, CDR1 is SGDLS, CDR2 YYNGEE. The CDR3 sequence is 14 residues long. The CDR3 DNA reads TGTGCCAGCAGCGGGACAGCCTACTCCTACGAGCAGTACTTC. It codes for CASSGTAYSYEQYF.